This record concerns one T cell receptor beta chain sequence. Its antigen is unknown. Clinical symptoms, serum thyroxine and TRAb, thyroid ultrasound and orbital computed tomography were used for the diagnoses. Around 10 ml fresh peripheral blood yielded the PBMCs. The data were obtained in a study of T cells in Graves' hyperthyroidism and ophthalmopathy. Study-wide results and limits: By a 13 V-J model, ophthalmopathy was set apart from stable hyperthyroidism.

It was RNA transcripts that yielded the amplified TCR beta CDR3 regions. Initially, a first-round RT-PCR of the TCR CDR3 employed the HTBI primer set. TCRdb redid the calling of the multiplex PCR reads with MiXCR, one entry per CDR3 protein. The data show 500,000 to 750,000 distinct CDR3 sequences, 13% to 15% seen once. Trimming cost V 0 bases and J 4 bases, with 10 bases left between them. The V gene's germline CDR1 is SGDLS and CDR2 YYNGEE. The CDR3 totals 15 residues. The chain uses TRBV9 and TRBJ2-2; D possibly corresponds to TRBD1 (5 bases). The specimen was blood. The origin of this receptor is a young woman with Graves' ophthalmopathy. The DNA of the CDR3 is TGTGCCAGCAGCGTAGGGACACCCGCCACCGGGGAGCTGTTTTTT. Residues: CASSVGTPATGELFF.